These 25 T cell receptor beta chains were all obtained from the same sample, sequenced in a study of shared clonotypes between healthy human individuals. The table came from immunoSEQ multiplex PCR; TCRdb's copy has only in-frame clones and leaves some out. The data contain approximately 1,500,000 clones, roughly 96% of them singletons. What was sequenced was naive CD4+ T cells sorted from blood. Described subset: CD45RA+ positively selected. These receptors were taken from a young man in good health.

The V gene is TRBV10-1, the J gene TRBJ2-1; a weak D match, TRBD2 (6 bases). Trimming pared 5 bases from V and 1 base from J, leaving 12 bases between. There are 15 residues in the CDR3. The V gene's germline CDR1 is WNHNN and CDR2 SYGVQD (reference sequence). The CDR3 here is CASSRGRGSYNEQFF. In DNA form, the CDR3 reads TGCGCCAGCAGTCGGGGGAGAGGGTCCTACAATGAGCAGTTCTTC.

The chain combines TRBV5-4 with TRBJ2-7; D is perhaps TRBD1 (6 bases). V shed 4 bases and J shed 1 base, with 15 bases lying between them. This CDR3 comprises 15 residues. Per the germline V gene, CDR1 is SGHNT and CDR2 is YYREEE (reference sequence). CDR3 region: CASSVEGVRSYEQYF. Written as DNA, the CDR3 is TGTGCCAGCAGCGTCGAGGGGGTCAGGTCCTACGAGCAGTACTTC.

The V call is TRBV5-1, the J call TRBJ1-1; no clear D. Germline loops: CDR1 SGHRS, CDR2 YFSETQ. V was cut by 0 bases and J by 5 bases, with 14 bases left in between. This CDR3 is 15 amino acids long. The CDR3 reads CASSLGFQSSTEAFF. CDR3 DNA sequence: TGCGCCAGCAGCTTGGGGTTCCAGAGCAGTACTGAAGCTTTCTTT.

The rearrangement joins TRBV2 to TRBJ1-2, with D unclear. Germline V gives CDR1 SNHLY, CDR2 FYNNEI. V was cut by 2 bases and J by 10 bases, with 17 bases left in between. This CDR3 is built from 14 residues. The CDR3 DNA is TGTGCCAGCAGTGAACTAAAGGCCGTCTTGGTCTACACCTTC. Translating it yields CASSELKAVLVYTF. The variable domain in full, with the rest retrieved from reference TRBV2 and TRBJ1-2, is EPEVTQTPSHQVTQMGQEVILRCVPISNHLYFYWYRQILGQKVEFLVSFYNNEISEKSEIFDDQFSVERPDGSNFTLKIRSTKLEDSAMYFCASSELKAVLVYTFGSGTRLTVV.

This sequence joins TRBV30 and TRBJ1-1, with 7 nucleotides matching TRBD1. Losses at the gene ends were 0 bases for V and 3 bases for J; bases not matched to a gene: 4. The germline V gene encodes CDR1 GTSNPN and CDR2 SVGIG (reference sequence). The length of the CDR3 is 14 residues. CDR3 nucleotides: TGTGCCTGGAGTGTACAGGGGTCGGACACTGAAGCTTTCTTT. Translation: CAWSVQGSDTEAFF.

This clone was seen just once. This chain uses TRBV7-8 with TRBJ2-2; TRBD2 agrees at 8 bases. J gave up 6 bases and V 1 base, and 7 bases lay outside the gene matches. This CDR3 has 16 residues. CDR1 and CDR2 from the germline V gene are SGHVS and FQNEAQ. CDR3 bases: TGTGCCAGCAGCTTAGATAGGACTAGCCGGGCCGGGGAGCTGTTTTTT. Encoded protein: CASSLDRTSRAGELFF.

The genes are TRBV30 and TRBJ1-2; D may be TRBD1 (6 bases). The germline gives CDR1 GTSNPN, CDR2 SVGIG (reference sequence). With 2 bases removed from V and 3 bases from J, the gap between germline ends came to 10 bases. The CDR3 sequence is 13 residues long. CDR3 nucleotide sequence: TGTGCCTGGAGTTTGGGGGCCGACTATGGCTACACCTTC. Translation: CAWSLGADYGYTF.

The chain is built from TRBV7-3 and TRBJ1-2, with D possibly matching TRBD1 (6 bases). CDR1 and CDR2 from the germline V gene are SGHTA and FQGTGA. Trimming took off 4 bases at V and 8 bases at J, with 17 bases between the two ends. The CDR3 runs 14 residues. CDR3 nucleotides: TGTGCCAGCAGCTCTCAAACTGGCCAGGGGGGCTACACCTTC. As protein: CASSSQTGQGGYTF.

CDR3 in amino acids: CASSVPGGFSTDTQYF. DNA of the CDR3: TGCGCCAGCAGCGTGCCGGGAGGCTTTAGCACAGATACGCAGTATTTT. The rearrangement links TRBV5-1 to TRBJ2-3; 7 bases align to TRBD2. V was pared by 4 bases and J by 0 bases, with 8 bases of the junction left unmatched. Germline CDR1 is SGHRS and CDR2 is YFSETQ. CDR3 length: 16 residues.

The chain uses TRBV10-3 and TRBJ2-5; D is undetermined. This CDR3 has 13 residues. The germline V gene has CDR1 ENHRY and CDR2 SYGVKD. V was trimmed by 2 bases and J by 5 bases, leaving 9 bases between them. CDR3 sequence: CAISEGDLETQYF. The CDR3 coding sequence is TGTGCCATCAGTGAGGGGGATCTGGAGACCCAGTACTTC.

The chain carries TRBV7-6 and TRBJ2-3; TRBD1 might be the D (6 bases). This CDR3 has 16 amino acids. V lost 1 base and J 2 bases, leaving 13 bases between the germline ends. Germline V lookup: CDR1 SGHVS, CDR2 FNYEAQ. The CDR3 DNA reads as TGTGCCAGCAGCTTAGGCCCAACAGGGTCCACAGATACGCAGTATTTT. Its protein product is CASSLGPTGSTDTQYF.

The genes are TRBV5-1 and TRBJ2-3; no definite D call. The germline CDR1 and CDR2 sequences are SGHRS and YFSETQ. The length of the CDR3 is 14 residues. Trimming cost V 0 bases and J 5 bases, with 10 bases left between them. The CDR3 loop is CASSLAIGGDTQYF. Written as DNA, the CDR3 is TGCGCCAGCAGCTTGGCCATTGGTGGAGATACGCAGTATTTT.

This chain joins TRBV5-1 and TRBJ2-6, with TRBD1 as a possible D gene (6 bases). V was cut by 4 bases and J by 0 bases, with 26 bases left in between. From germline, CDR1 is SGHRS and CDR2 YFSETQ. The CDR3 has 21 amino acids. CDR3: CASSARMRTVNNPSGANVLTF. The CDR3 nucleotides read TGCGCCAGCAGCGCAAGGATGAGGACAGTGAACAACCCCTCTGGGGCCAACGTCCTGACTTTC.

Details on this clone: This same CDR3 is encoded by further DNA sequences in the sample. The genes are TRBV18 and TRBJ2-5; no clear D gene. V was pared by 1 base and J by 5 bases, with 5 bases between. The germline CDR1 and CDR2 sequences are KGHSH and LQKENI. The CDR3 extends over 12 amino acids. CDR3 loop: CASSPLRETQYF. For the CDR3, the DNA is TGTGCCAGCTCACCACTCAGGGAGACCCAGTACTTC.

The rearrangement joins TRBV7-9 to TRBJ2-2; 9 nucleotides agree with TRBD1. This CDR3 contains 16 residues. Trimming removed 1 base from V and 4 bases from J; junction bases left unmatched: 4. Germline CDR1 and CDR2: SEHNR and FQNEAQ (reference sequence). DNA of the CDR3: TGTGCCAGCAGCTTAGGGACAGGGGAAATCACCGGGGAGCTGTTTTTT. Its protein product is CASSLGTGEITGELFF. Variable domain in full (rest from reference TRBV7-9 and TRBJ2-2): DTGVSQNPRHKITKRGQNVTFRCDPISEHNRLYWYRQTLGQGPEFLTYFQNEAQLEKSRLLSDRFSAERPKGSFSTLEIQRTEQGDSAMYLCASSLGTGEITGELFFGEGSRLTVL.

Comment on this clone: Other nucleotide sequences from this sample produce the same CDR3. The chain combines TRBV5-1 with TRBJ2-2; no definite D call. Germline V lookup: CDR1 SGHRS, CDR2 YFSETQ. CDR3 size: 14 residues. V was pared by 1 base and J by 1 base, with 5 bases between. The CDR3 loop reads CASSLLRNTGELFF. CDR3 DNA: TGCGCCAGCAGCTTGCTCAGGAACACCGGGGAGCTGTTTTTT.

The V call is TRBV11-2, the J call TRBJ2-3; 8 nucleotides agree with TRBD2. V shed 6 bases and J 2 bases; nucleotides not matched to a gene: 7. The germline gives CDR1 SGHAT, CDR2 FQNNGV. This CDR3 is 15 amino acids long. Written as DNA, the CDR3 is TGTGCCAGCAGACCTCGGGGGGGGATCACAGATACGCAGTATTTT. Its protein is CASRPRGGITDTQYF. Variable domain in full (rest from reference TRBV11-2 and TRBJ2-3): EAGVAQSPRYKIIEKRQSVAFWCNPISGHATLYWYQQILGQGPKLLIQFQNNGVVDDSQLPKDRFSAERLKGVDSTLKIQPAKLEDSAVYLCASRPRGGITDTQYFGPGTRLTVL.

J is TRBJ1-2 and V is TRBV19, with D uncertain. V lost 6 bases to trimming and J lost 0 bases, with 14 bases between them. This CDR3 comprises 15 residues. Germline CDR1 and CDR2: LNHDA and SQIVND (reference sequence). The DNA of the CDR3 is TGTGCCAGTAGCTCGGACTTGAGGGCTAACTATGGCTACACCTTC. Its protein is CASSSDLRANYGYTF.

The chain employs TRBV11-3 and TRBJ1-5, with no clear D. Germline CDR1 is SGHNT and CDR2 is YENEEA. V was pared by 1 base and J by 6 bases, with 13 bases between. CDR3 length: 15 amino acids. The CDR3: CASSLVAEEGQPQHF. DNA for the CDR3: TGTGCCAGCAGCTTAGTAGCCGAGGAAGGTCAGCCCCAGCATTTT.

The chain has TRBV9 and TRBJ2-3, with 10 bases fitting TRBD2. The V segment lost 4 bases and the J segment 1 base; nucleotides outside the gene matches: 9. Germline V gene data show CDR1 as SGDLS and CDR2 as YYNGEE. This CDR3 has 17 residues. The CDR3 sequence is CASSSYPLAGGTDTQYF. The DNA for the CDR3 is TGTGCCAGCAGCTCATATCCCCTAGCGGGGGGCACAGATACGCAGTATTTT.

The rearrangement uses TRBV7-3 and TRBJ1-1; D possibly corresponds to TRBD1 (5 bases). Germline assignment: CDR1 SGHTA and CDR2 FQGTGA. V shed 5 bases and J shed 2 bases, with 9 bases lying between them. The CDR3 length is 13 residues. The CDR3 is CASSRGRNTEAFF. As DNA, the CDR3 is TGTGCCAGCAGCCGGGGGAGAAACACTGAAGCTTTCTTT.

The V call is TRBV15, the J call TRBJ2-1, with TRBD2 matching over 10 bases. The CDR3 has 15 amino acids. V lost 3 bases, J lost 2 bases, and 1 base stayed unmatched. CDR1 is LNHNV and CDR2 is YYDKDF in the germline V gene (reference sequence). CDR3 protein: CATSRLAGAYNEQFF. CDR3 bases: TGTGCCACCAGCAGGCTAGCGGGGGCCTACAATGAGCAGTTCTTC.

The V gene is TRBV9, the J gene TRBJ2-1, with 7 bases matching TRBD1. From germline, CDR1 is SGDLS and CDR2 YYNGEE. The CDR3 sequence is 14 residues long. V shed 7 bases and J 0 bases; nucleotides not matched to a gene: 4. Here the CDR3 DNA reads TGTGCCAGCGCTCCAGGGGGCTCCTACAATGAGCAGTTCTTC. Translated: CASAPGGSYNEQFF.

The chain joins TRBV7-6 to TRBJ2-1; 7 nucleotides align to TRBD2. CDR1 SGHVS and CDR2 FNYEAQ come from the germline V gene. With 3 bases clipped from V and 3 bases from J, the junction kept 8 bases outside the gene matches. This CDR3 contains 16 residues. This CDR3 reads CASSFGERGIYNEQFF. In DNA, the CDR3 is TGTGCCAGCAGCTTTGGGGAGCGGGGAATCTACAATGAGCAGTTCTTC. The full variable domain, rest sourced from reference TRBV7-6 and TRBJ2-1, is GAGVSQSPRYKVTKRGQDVALRCDPISGHVSLYWYRQALGQGPEFLTYFNYEAQQDKSGLPNDRFSAERPEGSISTLTIQRTEQRDSAMYRCASSFGERGIYNEQFFGPGTRLTVL.

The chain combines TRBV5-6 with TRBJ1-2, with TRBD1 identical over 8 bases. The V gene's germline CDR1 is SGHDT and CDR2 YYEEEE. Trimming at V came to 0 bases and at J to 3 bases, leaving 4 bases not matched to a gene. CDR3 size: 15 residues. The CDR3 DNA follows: TGTGCCAGCAGCTTGGGGGACAGGCCTTACTATGGCTACACCTTC. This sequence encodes CASSLGDRPYYGYTF.